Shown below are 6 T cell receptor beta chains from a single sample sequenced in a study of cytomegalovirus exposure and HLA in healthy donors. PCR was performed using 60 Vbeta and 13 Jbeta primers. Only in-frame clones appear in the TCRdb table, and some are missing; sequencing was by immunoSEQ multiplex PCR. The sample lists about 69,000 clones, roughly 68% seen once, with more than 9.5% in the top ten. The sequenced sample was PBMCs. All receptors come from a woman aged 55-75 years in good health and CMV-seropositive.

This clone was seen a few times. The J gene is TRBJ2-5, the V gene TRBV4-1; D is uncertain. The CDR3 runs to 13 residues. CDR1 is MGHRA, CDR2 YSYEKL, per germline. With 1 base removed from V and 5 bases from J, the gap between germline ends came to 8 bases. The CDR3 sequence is CASSQGTVETQYF. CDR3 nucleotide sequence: TGCGCCAGCAGCCAAGGAACTGTGGAGACCCAGTACTTC.

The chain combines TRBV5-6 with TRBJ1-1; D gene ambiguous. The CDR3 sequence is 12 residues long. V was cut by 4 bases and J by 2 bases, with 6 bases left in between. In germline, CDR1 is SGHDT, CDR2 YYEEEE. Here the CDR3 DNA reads TGTGCCAGCAGCCTATTTAACACTGAAGCTTTCTTT. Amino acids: CASSLFNTEAFF.

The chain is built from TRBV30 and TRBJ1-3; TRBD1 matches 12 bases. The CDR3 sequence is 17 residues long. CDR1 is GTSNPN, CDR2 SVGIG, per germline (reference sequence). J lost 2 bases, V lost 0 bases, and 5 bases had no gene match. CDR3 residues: CAWSVRGTGGTGNTIYF. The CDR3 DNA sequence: TGTGCCTGGAGTGTACGAGGGACAGGGGGCACTGGAAACACCATATATTTT. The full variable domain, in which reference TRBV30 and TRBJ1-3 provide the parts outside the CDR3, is SQTIHQWPATLVQPVGSPLSLECTVEGTSNPNLYWYRQAAGRGLQLLFYSVGIGQISSEVPQNLSASRPQDRQFILSSKKLLLSDSGFYLCAWSVRGTGGTGNTIYFGEGSWLTVV.

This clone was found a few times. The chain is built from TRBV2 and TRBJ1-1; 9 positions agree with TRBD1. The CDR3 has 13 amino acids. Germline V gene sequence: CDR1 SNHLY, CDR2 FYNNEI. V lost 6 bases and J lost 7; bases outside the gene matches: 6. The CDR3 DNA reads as TGTGCCAGCAGGGGACAGGGAGAGGATGAAGCTTTCTTT. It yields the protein CASRGQGEDEAFF. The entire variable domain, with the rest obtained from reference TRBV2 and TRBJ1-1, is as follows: EPEVTQTPSHQVTQMGQEVILRCVPISNHLYFYWYRQILGQKVEFLVSFYNNEISEKSEIFDDQFSVERPDGSNFTLKIRSTKLEDSAMYFCASRGQGEDEAFFGQGTRLTVV.

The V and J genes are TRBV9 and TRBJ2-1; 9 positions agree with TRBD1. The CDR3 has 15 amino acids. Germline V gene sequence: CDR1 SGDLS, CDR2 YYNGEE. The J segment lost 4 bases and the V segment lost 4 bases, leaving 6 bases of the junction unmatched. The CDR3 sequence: CASSTRTGAYNEQFF. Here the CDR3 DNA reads TGTGCCAGCAGCACCCGGACAGGGGCATACAATGAGCAGTTCTTC.

CDR3: CASSQDRVQDQPQHF. The CDR3 DNA follows: TGTGCCAGCAGCCAAGATCGAGTCCAGGATCAGCCCCAGCATTTT. The rearrangement joins TRBV4-2 to TRBJ1-5; D remains ambiguous. Trimming shortened V by 0 bases and J by 5 bases, and 11 bases separated the two germline ends. This CDR3 contains 15 residues. CDR1 LGHNA and CDR2 YNFKEQ come from the germline V gene.